The subject of this entry is one TCR beta chain. Its specificity is unknown. Time point defined: week 23, last vaccination. Vaccination comprised doses that each held 300 ug of mutant IDH1 20-mer peptide, plus topical imiquimod. This table comes from immunoSEQ multiplex PCR, and its TCRdb copy is limited to in-frame clones, with some not included. Of around 76,000 clones in the sample, more than 80% are singletons; the top ten hold roughly 0.74%. The data are from a study of a mutant IDH1 vaccine in newly diagnosed glioma. Here the sequenced sample was PBMCs, taken from a glioma patient whose treatment included an IDH1 peptide vaccine. This TCR was recovered from a woman in her 50s with glioma.

CDR3 in amino acids: CAISETGLFTYEQYF. The CDR3 DNA follows: TGTGCCATCAGTGAGACAGGGTTGTTTACCTACGAGCAGTACTTC. The chain has TRBV10-3 and TRBJ2-7, with a weak D call TRBD1 (6 bases). The V gene's germline CDR1 is ENHRY and CDR2 SYGVKD. The CDR3 extends over 15 amino acids. V gave up 2 bases and J gave up 2 bases, with 13 bases separating them.